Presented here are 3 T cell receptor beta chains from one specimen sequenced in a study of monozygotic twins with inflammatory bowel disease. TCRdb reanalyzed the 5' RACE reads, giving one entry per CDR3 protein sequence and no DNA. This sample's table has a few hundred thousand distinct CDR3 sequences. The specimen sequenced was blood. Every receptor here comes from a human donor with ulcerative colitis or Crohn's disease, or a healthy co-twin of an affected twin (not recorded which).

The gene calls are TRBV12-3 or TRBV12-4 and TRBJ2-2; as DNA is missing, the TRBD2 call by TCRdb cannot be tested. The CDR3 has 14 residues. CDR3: CASSLRAVGGELFF.

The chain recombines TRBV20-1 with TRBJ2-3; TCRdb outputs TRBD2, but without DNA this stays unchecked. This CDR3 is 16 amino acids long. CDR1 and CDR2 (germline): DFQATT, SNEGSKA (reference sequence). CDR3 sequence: CSAIGGLAGATDTQYF.

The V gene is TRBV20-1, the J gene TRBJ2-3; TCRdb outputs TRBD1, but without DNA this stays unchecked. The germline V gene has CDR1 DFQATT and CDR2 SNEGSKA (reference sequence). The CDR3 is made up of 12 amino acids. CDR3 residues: CSATAGGDTQYF.